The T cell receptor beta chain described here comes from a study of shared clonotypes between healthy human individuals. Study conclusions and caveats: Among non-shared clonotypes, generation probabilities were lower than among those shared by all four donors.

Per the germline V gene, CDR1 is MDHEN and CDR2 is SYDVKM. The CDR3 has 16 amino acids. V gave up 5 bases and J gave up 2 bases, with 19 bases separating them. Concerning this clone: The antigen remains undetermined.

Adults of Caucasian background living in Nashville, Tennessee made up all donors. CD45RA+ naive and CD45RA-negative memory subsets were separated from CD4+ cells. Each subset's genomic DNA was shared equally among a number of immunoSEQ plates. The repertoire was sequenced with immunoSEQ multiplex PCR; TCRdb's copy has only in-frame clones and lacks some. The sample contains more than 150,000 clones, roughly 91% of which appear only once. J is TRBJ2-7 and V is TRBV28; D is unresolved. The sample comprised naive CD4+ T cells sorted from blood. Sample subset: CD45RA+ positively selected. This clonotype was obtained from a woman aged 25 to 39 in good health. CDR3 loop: CASSAPGVGRTYEQYF. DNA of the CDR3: TGTGCCAGCAGTGCCCCCGGAGTCGGCCGGACCTACGAGCAGTACTTC.